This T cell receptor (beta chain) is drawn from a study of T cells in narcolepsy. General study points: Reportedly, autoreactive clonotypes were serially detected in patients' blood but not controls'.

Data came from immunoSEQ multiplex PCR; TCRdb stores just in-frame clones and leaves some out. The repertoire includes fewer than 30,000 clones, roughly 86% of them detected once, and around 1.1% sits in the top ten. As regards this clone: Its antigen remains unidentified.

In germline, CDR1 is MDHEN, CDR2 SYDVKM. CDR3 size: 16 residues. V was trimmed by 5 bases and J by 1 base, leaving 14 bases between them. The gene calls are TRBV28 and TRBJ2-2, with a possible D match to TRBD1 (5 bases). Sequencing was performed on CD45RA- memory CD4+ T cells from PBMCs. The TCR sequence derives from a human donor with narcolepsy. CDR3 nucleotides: TGTGCCAGCAGTACCCCCGGGCAGGGGAACACCGGGGAGCTGTTTTTT. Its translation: CASSTPGQGNTGELFF. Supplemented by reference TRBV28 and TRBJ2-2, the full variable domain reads DVKVTQSSRYLVKRTGEKVFLECVQDMDHENMFWYRQDPGLGLRLIYFSYDVKMKEKGDIPEGYSVSREKKERFSLILESASTNQTSMYLCASSTPGQGNTGELFFGEGSRLTVL.